This entry describes one TCR beta chain. The sample belongs to a study of CD8 T cells in Susac syndrome. Reverse transcription of roughly 0.5 to 1 ug RNA was performed with random hexamers. The method of amplification for TCR beta CDR3 was immunoSEQ multiplex PCR, covering 54 Vbeta and 13 Jbeta. TCRdb reanalysed the immunoSEQ multiplex PCR reads using MiXCR and keeps one entry per CDR3 protein. The data contain approximately 100,000 distinct CDR3 sequences, 80% to 95% of them seen just once; the ten biggest clones take up approximately 0.12%. This CDR3 is built from 16 residues. Germline V gene data show CDR1 as LGHNA and CDR2 as YSLEER. V was clipped by 4 bases and J by 4 bases; unmatched bases: 11. Healthy donors served as age- and sex-matched controls.

The J gene is TRBJ1-2, the V gene TRBV4-3, with TRBD1 identical over 8 bases. This sequence was found in a human donor in good health. Input material: CD8+ T cells from PBMCs. The CDR3 nucleotides read TGCGCCAGCAGCCCAATTGCAGGGGGCGCCTTCTATGGCTACACCTTC. It is translated as CASSPIAGGAFYGYTF.